What follows is one T cell receptor (beta chain) and its context. Antigen specificity is unknown. Reverse transcription of about 0.5 to 1 ug RNA was performed with random hexamers. Each CDR3 protein gets one entry after TCRdb re-called the immunoSEQ multiplex PCR reads with MiXCR. The sample has approximately 190,000 distinct CDR3 sequences; around 95% are singletons. The entry originates in a study of CD8 T cells in Susac syndrome. Study outcomes and limitations: Clonal expansion of CD8+ cells in Susac peaked in TEMRA cells (and in active patients).

This CDR3 has 14 residues. Germline CDR1 and CDR2: LGHDT and YNNKEL (reference sequence). Trimming took 0 bases from V and 5 from J, leaving 9 bases between them. Sequenced input: CD8+ T cells from PBMCs. The TCR originated in a human donor with Susac syndrome. The J gene is TRBJ2-3, the V gene TRBV3-1; no definite D call. The CDR3 nucleotides read TGTGCCAGCAGCCAAGATACCCTCATAGATACGCAGTATTTT. This encodes CASSQDTLIDTQYF.